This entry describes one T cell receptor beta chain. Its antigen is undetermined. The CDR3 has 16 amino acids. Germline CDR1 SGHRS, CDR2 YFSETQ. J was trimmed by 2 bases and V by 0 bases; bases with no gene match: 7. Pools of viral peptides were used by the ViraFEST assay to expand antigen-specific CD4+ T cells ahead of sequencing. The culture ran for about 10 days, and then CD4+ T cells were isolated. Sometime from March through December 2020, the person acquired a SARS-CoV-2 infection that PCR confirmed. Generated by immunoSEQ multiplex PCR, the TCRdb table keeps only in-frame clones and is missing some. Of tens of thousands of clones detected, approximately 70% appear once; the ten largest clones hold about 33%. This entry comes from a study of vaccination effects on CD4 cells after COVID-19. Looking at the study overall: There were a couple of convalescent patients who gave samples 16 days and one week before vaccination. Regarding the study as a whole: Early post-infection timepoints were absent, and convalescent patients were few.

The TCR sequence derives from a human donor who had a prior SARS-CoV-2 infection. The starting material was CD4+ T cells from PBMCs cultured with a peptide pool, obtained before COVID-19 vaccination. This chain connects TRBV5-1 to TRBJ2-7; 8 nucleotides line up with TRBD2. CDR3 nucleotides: TGCGCCAGCAGCTTGGCCGTCGAGCGGGGGACCTACGAGCAGTACTTC. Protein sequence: CASSLAVERGTYEQYF.